The sequence of this T cell receptor beta chain was determined in a study of CD8+CD57+ T cells in acquired aplastic anemia. Across the study: DNA recovered from sorted CD4+ and CD8+ cells had a mean of around 3.3 ug. Average CD4+ read depth in healthy donors was around 9.9 million reads.

With 3 bases removed from V and 2 bases from J, the gap between germline ends came to 16 bases. The CDR3 length is 16 residues. CDR1 is SGHTA, CDR2 FQGNSA, per germline. This clonotype occurred many times. For CDR3 and TCR beta VDJ profiling, genomic DNA was the template used. TCRdb re-called the reads with MiXCR, one entry per CDR3 protein. The sample yields hundreds of thousands of distinct CDR3 sequences, 55% to 75% seen once. The sequenced material came from sorted CD4+, CD8+, or CD8+CD57+ T cells (not recorded which) from PBMCs. The chain has TRBV7-2 and TRBJ2-5, with D perhaps given as TRBD1 or TRBD2 (5 bases each). The TCR originated in a human donor in good health, serving as a control. In DNA form, the CDR3 reads TGTGCCAGCAGCTTGGCCCTCGGGACGATACAAGAGACCCAGTACTTC. This encodes CASSLALGTIQETQYF. Full variable domain (rest looked up from reference TRBV7-2 and TRBJ2-5): GAGVSQSPSNKVTEKGKDVELRCDPISGHTALYWYRQSLGQGLEFLIYFQGNSAPDKSGLPSDRFSAERTGGSVSTLTIQRTQQEDSAVYLCASSLALGTIQETQYFGPGTRLLVL.